This TCR beta chain was captured in a study of CD8+ T cells in alopecia areata. Germline V gene lookup returns CDR1 LNHDA and CDR2 SQIVND (reference sequence). The CDR3 runs 14 residues. Trimming left V 5 bases short and J 7 bases short, with 12 bases between. This clone was counted only a few times. Regarding treatment: oral pan-JAK inhibitor, 5-10 mg twice daily. TCR sequencing used cDNA made by reverse transcription of extracted RNA. The repertoire was sequenced with immunoSEQ multiplex PCR; TCRdb's copy has only in-frame clones and lacks some. The repertoire holds hundreds of thousands of clones, about three fifths seen once, with 0.9% to 0.95% in the top ten.

V gene TRBV19 combines with J gene TRBJ1-6, with unresolved D. Here the sequenced sample was CD4+ T cells sorted from blood, taken at week 52, from a patient treated with tofacitinib. The sequence was collected from a human donor with alopecia areata. The CDR3 is CASSLLPTNSPLHF. The DNA of the CDR3 is TGTGCCAGTAGTCTACTACCGACGAATTCACCCCTCCACTTT.